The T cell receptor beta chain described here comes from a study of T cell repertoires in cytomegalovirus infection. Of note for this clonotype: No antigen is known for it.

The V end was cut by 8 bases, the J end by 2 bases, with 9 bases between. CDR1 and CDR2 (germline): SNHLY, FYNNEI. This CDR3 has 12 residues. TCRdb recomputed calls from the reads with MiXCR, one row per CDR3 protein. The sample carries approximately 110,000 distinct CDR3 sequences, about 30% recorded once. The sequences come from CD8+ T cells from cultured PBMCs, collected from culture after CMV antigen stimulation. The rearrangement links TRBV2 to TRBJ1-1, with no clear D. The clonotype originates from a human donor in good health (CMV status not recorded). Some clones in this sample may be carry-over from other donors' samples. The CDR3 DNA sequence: TGTGCCAGCCCGGACGGTAACACTGAAGCTTTCTTT. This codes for CASPDGNTEAFF.